This entry describes one T cell receptor (beta chain). Germline V lookup: CDR1 LGHNT, CDR2 FRNRAP. The CDR3 runs to 16 residues. Trimming stripped 6 bases from V and 2 bases from J, with 20 bases between. This entry comes from a study of shared T cell receptors in the human thymus. Profiling relied on immunoSEQ multiplex PCR, and the TCRdb table lists in-frame clones only, not all of them. Of about 660,000 clones listed, about 89% are singletons. This sample also belongs to another study, concerning human thymus T cells.

Sequencing used thymocytes. The TCR comes from a boy in the first two years of life with a congenital heart defect. The rearrangement uses TRBV12-5 and TRBJ2-7; D may be TRBD1 (6 bases). CDR3 region: CASGYLRDKTPYEQYF. The CDR3 DNA sequence: TGTGCTAGTGGCTATCTCCGGGACAAAACCCCCTACGAGCAGTACTTC.